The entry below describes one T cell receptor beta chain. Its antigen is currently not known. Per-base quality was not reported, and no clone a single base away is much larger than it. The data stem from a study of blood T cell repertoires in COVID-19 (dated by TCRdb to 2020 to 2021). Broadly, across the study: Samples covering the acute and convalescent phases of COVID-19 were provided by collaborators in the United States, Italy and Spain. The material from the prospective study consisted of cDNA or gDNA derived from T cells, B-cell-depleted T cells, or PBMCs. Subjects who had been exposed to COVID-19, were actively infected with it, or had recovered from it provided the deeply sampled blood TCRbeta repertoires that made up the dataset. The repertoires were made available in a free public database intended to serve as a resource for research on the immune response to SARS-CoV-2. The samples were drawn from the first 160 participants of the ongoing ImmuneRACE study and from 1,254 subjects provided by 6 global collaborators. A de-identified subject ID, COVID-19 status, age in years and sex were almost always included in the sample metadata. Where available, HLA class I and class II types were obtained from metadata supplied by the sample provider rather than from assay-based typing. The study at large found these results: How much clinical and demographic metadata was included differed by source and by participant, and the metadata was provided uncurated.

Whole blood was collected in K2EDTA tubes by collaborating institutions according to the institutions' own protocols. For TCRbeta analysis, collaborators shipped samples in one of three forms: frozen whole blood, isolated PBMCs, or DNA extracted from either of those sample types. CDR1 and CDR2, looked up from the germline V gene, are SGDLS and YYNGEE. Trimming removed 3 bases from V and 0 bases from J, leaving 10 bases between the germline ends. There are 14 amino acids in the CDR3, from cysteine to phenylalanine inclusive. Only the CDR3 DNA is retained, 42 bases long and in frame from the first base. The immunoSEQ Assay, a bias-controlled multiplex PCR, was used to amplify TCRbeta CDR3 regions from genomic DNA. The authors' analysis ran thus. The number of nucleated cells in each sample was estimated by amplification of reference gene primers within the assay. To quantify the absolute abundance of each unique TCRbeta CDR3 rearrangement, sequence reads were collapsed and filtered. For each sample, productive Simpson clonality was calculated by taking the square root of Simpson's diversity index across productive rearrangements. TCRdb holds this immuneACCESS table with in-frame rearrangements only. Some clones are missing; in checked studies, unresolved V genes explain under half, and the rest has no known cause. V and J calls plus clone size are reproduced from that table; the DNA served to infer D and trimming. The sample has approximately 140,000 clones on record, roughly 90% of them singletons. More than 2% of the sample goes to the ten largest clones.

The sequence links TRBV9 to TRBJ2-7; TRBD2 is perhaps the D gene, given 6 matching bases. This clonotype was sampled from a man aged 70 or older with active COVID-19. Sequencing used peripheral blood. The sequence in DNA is TGTGCCAGCAGCGCGCGGACTACCTCCTACGAGCAGTACTTC. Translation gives CASSARTTSYEQYF.